This TCR beta chain derives from a study of cytomegalovirus exposure and HLA in healthy donors. Across the study: Earlier work reported some 110 million unique TCR beta sequences from some 180 million T cells.

Study outcomes and limitations: A missense variant in DCLRE1C was later tied to TCR beta V- and J-gene trimming.

PCR involved 60 Vbeta and 13 Jbeta primers. Generated by immunoSEQ multiplex PCR, the TCRdb table keeps only in-frame clones and is missing some. The data contain approximately 210,000 clones, 60% to 85% of them singletons. This CDR3 is 13 amino acids long. Trimming removed 7 bases from V and 3 bases from J, with 11 bases in between. CDR1 and CDR2 (germline): ENHRY, SYGVKD. As concerns this clone: Its antigen is still unknown.

This chain uses TRBV10-3 with TRBJ2-3; TRBD2 might be the D (7 bases). The TCR comes from a girl aged 10 to 17 in good health and CMV-seropositive. Sample: PBMCs. The CDR3 region is CAIKGGQTDTQYF. CDR3 DNA sequence: TGTGCCATCAAGGGGGGGCAGACAGATACGCAGTATTTT.